This note documents a single T cell receptor (beta chain) sequence. Antigen specificity is unknown. Healthy donors had no documented immune events, such as infections, while sampled. The sample originates from a study of identifying expanded T cells in peripheral blood. Study observations and caveats: Clone count variance between approximately two-week samples rose with total template count.

The protocol was immunoSEQ multiplex PCR, while the TCRdb copy is restricted to in-frame clones and leaves out a portion. The data show tens of thousands of clones, with around 89% seen just once and approximately 4% held by the top ten. This TCR came from a person aged 18 to 70 in good health. The sample consisted of blood.

The CDR3 is CAWSGTPRDWEQYF. The CDR3 bases are TGTGCCTGGAGCGGTACCCCTAGAGATTGGGAGCAGTACTTC. The chain employs TRBV30 and TRBJ2-7; no clear D. This CDR3 region has 14 residues. The germline gives CDR1 GTSNPN, CDR2 SVGIG (reference sequence). V lost 3 bases, J lost 7 bases, and 19 bases lay in between.